This TCR beta chain was profiled in a study of OX40 agonist ivuxolimab in advanced cancers. Measured with immunoSEQ multiplex PCR; TCRdb has only the in-frame clones, and not every one. The table includes 90,000 to 100,000 clones, about 80% detected once. Patients were ruled out by autoimmune disease history or systemic immunosuppression. Cycle 7 day 1, cycle 4 day 1, and baseline were the timepoints at which blood was sampled. Between the trimmed V and J ends, which lost 3 bases and 4 bases, there was a span of 9 bases. Per germline, CDR1 SGHAT and CDR2 FQNNGV. The CDR3 is made up of 13 amino acids. The starting material was CD4+ or CD8+ T cells sorted from blood, obtained in a trial of the OX40 agonist ivuxolimab. This clonotype was sampled from an adult with an advanced solid tumor such as melanoma, head and neck, liver or kidney cancer. V usage is TRBV11-2 and J usage is TRBJ1-2, with D unclear. The CDR3 DNA is TGTGCCAGCAGCTTGGTGATCTCCTATGGCTACACCTTC. This translates into CASSLVISYGYTF.